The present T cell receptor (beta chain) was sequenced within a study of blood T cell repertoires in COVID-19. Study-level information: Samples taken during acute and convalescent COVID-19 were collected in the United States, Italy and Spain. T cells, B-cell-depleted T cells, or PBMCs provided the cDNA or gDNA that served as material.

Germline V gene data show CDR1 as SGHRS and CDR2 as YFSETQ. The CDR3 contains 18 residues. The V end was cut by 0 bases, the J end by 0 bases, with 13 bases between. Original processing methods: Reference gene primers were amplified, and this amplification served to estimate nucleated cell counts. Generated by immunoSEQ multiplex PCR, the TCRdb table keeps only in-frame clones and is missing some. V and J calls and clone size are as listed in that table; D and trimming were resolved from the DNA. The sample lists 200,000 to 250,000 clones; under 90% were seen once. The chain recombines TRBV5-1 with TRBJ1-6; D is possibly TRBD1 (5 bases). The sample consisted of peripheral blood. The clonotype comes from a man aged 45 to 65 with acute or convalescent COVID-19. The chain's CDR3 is CASSLGTITSSYNSPLHF. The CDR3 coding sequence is TGCGCCAGCAGCTTGGGGACAATTACGAGCTCCTATAATTCACCCCTCCACTTT.